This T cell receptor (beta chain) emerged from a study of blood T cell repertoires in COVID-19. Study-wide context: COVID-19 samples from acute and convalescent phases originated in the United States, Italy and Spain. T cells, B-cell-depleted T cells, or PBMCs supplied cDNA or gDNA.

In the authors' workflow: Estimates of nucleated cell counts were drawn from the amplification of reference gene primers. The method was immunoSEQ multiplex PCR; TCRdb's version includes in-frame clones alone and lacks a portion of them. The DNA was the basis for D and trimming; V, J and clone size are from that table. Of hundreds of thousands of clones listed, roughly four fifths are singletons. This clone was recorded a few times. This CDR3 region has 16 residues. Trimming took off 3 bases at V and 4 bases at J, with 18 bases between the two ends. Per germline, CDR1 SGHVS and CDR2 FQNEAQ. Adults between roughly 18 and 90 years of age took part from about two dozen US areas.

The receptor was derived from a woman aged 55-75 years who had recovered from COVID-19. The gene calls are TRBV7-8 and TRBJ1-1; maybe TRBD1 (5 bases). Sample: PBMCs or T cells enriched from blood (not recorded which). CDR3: CASSFSSGFSGTEAFF. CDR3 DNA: TGTGCCAGCAGCTTTTCTTCAGGGTTTAGTGGCACTGAAGCTTTCTTT.